Included here is one T cell receptor (beta chain) sequence, with context. This sample stems from a study of control samples from healthy donors and cancer patients. Assay used: immunoSEQ multiplex PCR; TCRdb lists only in-frame clones, some missing. The top ten hold 5.8% of the sample, which has roughly 80,000 clones, approximately 92% seen once. The clonotype originates from a woman aged 55 to 70 in good health. Sequencing was done on a sample of blood.

CDR3 protein: CASSFNRGTEAFF. In DNA, the CDR3 is TGTGCCAGCAGTTTCAACAGGGGCACTGAAGCTTTCTTT. V is TRBV27 and J is TRBJ1-1; 7 bases map to TRBD1. V gave up 3 bases and J gave up 4 bases; unmatched junction bases: 2. Germline V gene lookup returns CDR1 MNHEY and CDR2 SMNVEV (reference sequence). This CDR3 has 13 amino acids.